Following are 31 T cell receptor beta chains from one sample sequenced in a study of T cell responses to AZD1222 COVID-19 vaccine. Profiled with immunoSEQ multiplex PCR; TCRdb holds only in-frame clones, not every one. The sample has 200,000 or so clones; roughly 92% are singletons. The starting material was peripheral blood, obtained on day 0 of AZD1222 vaccination. The receptors shown here come from an adult in good health.

The V gene is TRBV3-1 (or the pseudogene TRBV3-2), the J gene TRBJ1-5, with D unresolved. CDR3 size: 14 residues. V lost 0 bases, J lost 5 bases, and 8 bases lay in between. The germline gives CDR1 LGHDT, CDR2 YNNKEL (reference sequence). The CDR3 is CASSQEQLDQPQHF. The CDR3 DNA is TGTGCCAGCAGCCAAGAACAGCTTGATCAGCCCCAGCATTTT.

This chain links TRBV6-5 with TRBJ1-1; D call uncertain. The V and J ends lost 0 bases and 7 bases respectively, with 12 bases between them. CDR1 is MNHEY and CDR2 is SVGAGI in the germline V gene. The CDR3 sequence is 14 residues long. The CDR3 loop is CASSYSRAGREAFF. The CDR3 region has the DNA TGTGCCAGCAGTTACTCGAGAGCCGGGCGTGAAGCTTTCTTT.

This clone appeared a few times. The chain uses TRBV11-2 and TRBJ2-1; perhaps TRBD1 as D (7 bases). This CDR3 spans 19 amino acids. Germline V gene lookup returns CDR1 SGHAT and CDR2 FQNNGV. The V and J ends lost 2 bases and 4 bases respectively, with 24 bases between them. CDR3 coding DNA: TGTGCCAGCAGCTTAAAGTCTGTGGGGCGGGACAGCCTTTACAATGAGCAGTTCTTC. Residues: CASSLKSVGRDSLYNEQFF.

The chain joins TRBV6-5 to TRBJ1-4, with 9 bases lining up with TRBD1. J lost 7 bases, V lost 6 bases, and 9 bases had no gene match. The CDR3 runs to 15 residues. Per the germline V gene, CDR1 is MNHEY and CDR2 is SVGAGI. This CDR3 is CASRIETGGGEKLFF. The CDR3 coding sequence is TGTGCCAGCAGAATAGAGACAGGGGGTGGTGAAAAACTGTTTTTT.

This clone has a single count. The V gene is TRBV27, the J gene TRBJ1-6; D gene unclear. The V gene lost 6 bases and the J gene lost 7 bases, with 13 bases spanning the gap. From germline, CDR1 is MNHEY and CDR2 SMNVEV (reference sequence). This CDR3 comprises 14 residues. In DNA, the CDR3 is TGTGCCAGCAGCGAACCGGGCATGAATTCACCCCTCCACTTT. This translates into CASSEPGMNSPLHF.

J is TRBJ1-4 and V is TRBV19, with D perhaps matching TRBD1 (5 bases). CDR3 length: 17 residues. CDR1 LNHDA and CDR2 SQIVND come from the germline V gene (reference sequence). V lost 6 bases and J lost 12, with 29 bases in between. CDR3 amino acids: CASRSPPGVRRSGELFF. The CDR3 coding sequence is TGTGCCAGTAGAAGCCCCCCGGGGGTCAGGCGGTCTGGAGAACTGTTTTTT.

The chain recombines TRBV2 with TRBJ1-1, with D maybe TRBD1 (5 bases). V lost 6 bases and J lost 1, with 12 bases in between. Germline loops: CDR1 SNHLY, CDR2 FYNNEI. The CDR3 consists of 14 residues. The CDR3 reads CASRRQSTNTEAFF. The CDR3 coding sequence is TGTGCCAGCAGGAGACAGTCCACGAACACTGAAGCTTTCTTT.

The chain recombines TRBV14 with TRBJ2-3, with D uncertain. Trimming stripped 4 bases from V and 0 bases from J, with 8 bases between. CDR1 and CDR2 from the germline V gene are SGHDN and FVKESK. The CDR3 spans 14 residues. This chain's CDR3 is CASSPLESTDTQYF. In DNA form, the CDR3 reads TGTGCCAGCAGCCCCCTGGAGAGCACAGATACGCAGTATTTT.

With regard to this clone: Different DNA sequences within this sample yield the same CDR3. This chain uses TRBV3-1 (or the pseudogene TRBV3-2) with TRBJ1-5, with D unclear. This CDR3 has 12 residues. CDR1 and CDR2 from the germline V gene are LGHDT and YNNKEL (reference sequence). V gave up 1 base and J gave up 4 bases, with 2 bases separating them. Written as DNA, the CDR3 is TGTGCCAGCAGCCAAGGGAATCAGCCCCAGCATTTT. This encodes CASSQGNQPQHF.

CDR3 in DNA: TGTGCCAGCAGCCAAGTCTATAGCGGGAGGGCCGTAGATACGCAGTATTTT. Amino acid sequence: CASSQVYSGRAVDTQYF. This chain connects TRBV3-1 (or the pseudogene TRBV3-2) to TRBJ2-3; 11 bases match TRBD2. The trim removed 1 base at V and 5 bases at J, leaving 8 bases unmatched. Germline CDR1 LGHDT, CDR2 YNNKEL (reference sequence). CDR3 length: 17 residues.

The chain recombines TRBV18 with TRBJ2-3, with unresolved D. Looked up from germline, CDR1 is KGHSH and CDR2 is LQKENI. The CDR3 is 12 residues long. V shed 4 bases and J shed 2 bases, with 4 bases lying between them. The CDR3 loop reads CASSLPTDTQYF. The CDR3 nucleotides read TGTGCCAGCTCACTCCCCACAGATACGCAGTATTTT. The whole variable domain, filled in from reference TRBV18 and TRBJ2-3, reads NAGVMQNPRHLVRRRGQEARLRCSPMKGHSHVYWYRQLPEEGLKFMVYLQKENIIDESGMPKERFSAEFPKEGPSILRIQQVVRGDSAAYFCASSLPTDTQYFGPGTRLTVL.

The chain couples TRBV6-6 to TRBJ1-1; D not certain. The germline CDR1 and CDR2 sequences are MNHNY and SVGAGI (reference sequence). CDR3 size: 11 residues. V lost 2 bases and J 7 bases, leaving 5 bases between the germline ends. CDR3 bases: TGTGCCAGCAGTTACGTAGGTGAAGCTTTCTTT. Translating it yields CASSYVGEAFF.

The rearrangement joins TRBV18 to TRBJ2-7; D perhaps matches TRBD1 (6 bases). The CDR3 sequence is 13 residues long. Looked up from germline, CDR1 is KGHSH and CDR2 is LQKENI. V lost 6 bases and J 5 bases, leaving 14 bases between the germline ends. In DNA, the CDR3 is TGTGCCAGCTCGAGGACAGTTGCGGACGAGCAGTACGTC. Translating it yields CASSRTVADEQYV.

V is TRBV28 and J is TRBJ1-1; D is uncertain. CDR1 and CDR2 from the germline V gene are MDHEN and SYDVKM. The CDR3 covers 18 residues. V shed 6 bases and J shed 6 bases, with 29 bases lying between them. In DNA, the CDR3 is TGTGCCAGCAGCCAAACCTTCGGAACGGGAGAGACGCGAGCTGAAGCTTTCTTT. Amino acid sequence: CASSQTFGTGETRAEAFF.

This clone has only one observation. This chain uses TRBV7-3 with TRBJ1-2; D is unclear. The CDR3 runs to 13 residues. Germline V gives CDR1 SGHTA, CDR2 FQGTGA. Deletions cut 2 bases from V and 6 bases from J, with 10 bases between. CDR3 loop: CASSLSAGNGYTF. The CDR3 bases are TGTGCCAGCAGCTTATCGGCGGGGAATGGCTACACCTTC.

The rearrangement uses TRBV6-1 and TRBJ2-7, with no clear D. CDR3 length: 13 residues. The germline V gene has CDR1 MNHNS and CDR2 SASEGT. V was trimmed by 0 bases and J by 0 bases, leaving 3 bases between them. The CDR3, as DNA: TGTGCCAGCAGTGAAGCGCCCTCCTACGAGCAGTACTTC. Translation gives CASSEAPSYEQYF.

The V gene is TRBV3-1 (or the pseudogene TRBV3-2), the J gene TRBJ1-1, with TRBD1 as a possible D gene (6 bases). Germline CDR1 reads LGHDT; CDR2 reads YNNKEL (reference sequence). Trimming shortened V by 7 bases and J by 0 bases, and 12 bases separated the two germline ends. The CDR3 totals 14 residues. CDR3 bases: TGTGCCAGCACCCCTAGGGGGATGAACACTGAAGCTTTCTTT. Amino acids: CASTPRGMNTEAFF.

This sequence joins TRBV6-6 and TRBJ2-7; the D gene is possibly TRBD1 (6 bases). The CDR3 runs 14 residues. Germline CDR1 is MNHNY and CDR2 is SVGAGI (reference sequence). Trimming removed 6 bases at V and 2 bases at J, with 14 bases between. Written as DNA, the CDR3 is TGTGCCAGCAGCCTCCGGACAGAGACCTACGAGCAGTACTTC. It yields the protein CASSLRTETYEQYF.

The DNA of the CDR3 is TGCGCCAGCAGTGTAGTGGGCACTGAAGCTTTCTTT. Protein product: CASSVVGTEAFF. The rearrangement uses TRBV10-2 and TRBJ1-1; D gene uncertain. Germline V gives CDR1 WSHSY, CDR2 SAAADI. CDR3 size: 12 residues. The V end was cut by 4 bases, the J end by 4 bases, with 7 bases between.

The gene calls are TRBV19 and TRBJ1-1; TRBD1 agrees at 8 bases. The trim removed 5 bases at V and 1 base at J, leaving 9 bases unmatched. The CDR3 extends over 16 amino acids. The V gene's germline CDR1 is LNHDA and CDR2 SQIVND (reference sequence). For the CDR3, the DNA is TGTGCCAGTAGTCCGCCCAAGGGGACAGGGAACACTGAAGCTTTCTTT. Amino acids: CASSPPKGTGNTEAFF.

The rearrangement joins TRBV7-8 to TRBJ2-2; the D is unclear. Germline CDR1 SGHVS, CDR2 FQNEAQ. The germline V and J ends were trimmed by 2 bases and 6 bases, with 13 bases remaining between them. This CDR3 contains 15 residues. Here the CDR3 reads CASSLRAMRSGELFF. The CDR3 bases are TGTGCCAGCAGCTTACGGGCTATGAGGTCCGGGGAGCTGTTTTTT.

This chain connects TRBV4-1 to TRBJ2-2; 7 positions agree with TRBD1. Trimming cost V 4 bases and J 4 bases; bases outside gene matches: 3. The CDR3 has 14 residues. From germline, CDR1 is MGHRA and CDR2 YSYEKL. Here the CDR3 DNA reads TGCGCCAGCAGCCCGGGGACAGTCACCGGGGAGCTGTTTTTT. It specifies CASSPGTVTGELFF.

The chain carries TRBV27 and TRBJ2-1; TRBD1 or TRBD2 may be the D gene (5 bases each). The CDR3 is 15 amino acids. The V end was cut by 5 bases, the J end by 0 bases, with 11 bases between. Germline CDR1 reads MNHEY; CDR2 reads SMNVEV (reference sequence). The CDR3 sequence is CASSPWGSSYNEQFF. The CDR3 DNA is TGTGCCAGCAGTCCCTGGGGGAGCTCCTACAATGAGCAGTTCTTC.

The chain has TRBV6-5 and TRBJ1-5; tentative D call: TRBD1 (6 bases). The CDR3 has 13 residues. V was cut by 7 bases and J by 5 bases, with 12 bases left in between. Germline CDR1 and CDR2: MNHEY and SVGAGI. The DNA for the CDR3 is TGTGCCAGCACTGGACAGTACGATCAGCCCCAGCATTTT. It codes for CASTGQYDQPQHF.

This sequence joins TRBV4-2 and TRBJ1-3; the D is unclear. The V end lost 3 bases, the J end lost 0 bases, and 6 bases lay between the germline ends. This CDR3 is built from 14 residues. CDR1 and CDR2 (germline): LGHNA, YNFKEQ. CDR3 loop: CASSQASSGNTIYF. Here the CDR3 DNA reads TGTGCCAGCAGCCAGGCGAGCTCTGGAAACACCATATATTTT.

This sequence joins TRBV6-1 and TRBJ1-1; 9 positions agree with TRBD1. CDR1 is MNHNS and CDR2 is SASEGT in the germline V gene. The CDR3 loop spans 17 amino acids. Trimming took 3 bases from V and 1 from J; bases not matched to a gene: 9. CDR3 residues: CASSEEITGGGNTEAFF. CDR3 coding DNA: TGTGCCAGCAGTGAGGAAATAACAGGGGGCGGGAACACTGAAGCTTTCTTT.

This chain links TRBV4-1 with TRBJ1-2; D not certain. Germline CDR1 MGHRA, CDR2 YSYEKL. The CDR3 consists of 17 residues. Trimming cost V 2 bases and J 3 bases, with 19 bases left between them. CDR3 sequence: CASSQRTQDLQYYGYTF. CDR3 sequence (DNA): TGCGCCAGCAGCCAACGAACTCAGGACCTCCAATACTATGGCTACACCTTC.

The J gene is TRBJ1-1, the V gene TRBV7-2; D may be TRBD1 (5 bases). V was trimmed by 2 bases and J by 1 base, leaving 11 bases between them. In germline, CDR1 is SGHTA, CDR2 FQGNSA. The CDR3 extends over 15 amino acids. The CDR3 is CASSLFQGTNTEAFF. Here the CDR3 DNA reads TGTGCCAGCAGCTTATTTCAGGGTACGAACACTGAAGCTTTCTTT.

The chain carries TRBV4-1 and TRBJ2-5; a weak D match, TRBD2 (5 bases). Germline CDR1 and CDR2: MGHRA and YSYEKL. Between the trimmed V and J ends, which lost 7 bases and 2 bases, there was a span of 17 bases. The CDR3 sequence is 15 residues long. The CDR3: CASTQTGLAQETQYF. Here the CDR3 DNA reads TGCGCCAGCACCCAGACGGGCCTAGCTCAAGAGACCCAGTACTTC.

The J gene is TRBJ1-2, the V gene TRBV6-5; 11 positions agree with TRBD1. The CDR3 has 13 residues. Germline CDR1 is MNHEY and CDR2 is SVGAGI. V trimming: 5 bases; J trimming: 7 bases; junction bases outside the gene matches: 3. DNA of the CDR3: TGTGCCAGCAGTCTGGACAGGGGGCTTGGCTACACCTTC. Its translation is CASSLDRGLGYTF.

CDR3 protein: CASRRTAMPTNEKLFF. The CDR3 nucleotides are TGTGCCAGCAGACGGACAGCAATGCCAACTAATGAAAAACTGTTTTTT. This chain connects TRBV14 to TRBJ1-4; D may be TRBD1 (6 bases). The CDR3 contains 16 residues. Germline V gives CDR1 SGHDN, CDR2 FVKESK. Trimming removed 6 bases at V and 0 bases at J, with 14 bases between.